These 17 T cell receptor beta chains were all obtained from the same sample, sequenced in a study of blood T cell repertoires in COVID-19. Here immunoSEQ multiplex PCR was the method, and the copy in TCRdb shows in-frame clones only, minus some. The data show about 26,000 clones, roughly 84% seen once. Sequenced sample: peripheral blood. These receptors all come from a human donor in a cohort sampled during active COVID-19.

The chain has TRBV7-8 and TRBJ2-3; 8 bases align to TRBD2. This CDR3 has 15 residues. Germline V CDR1 and CDR2: SGHVS, FQNEAQ. V was clipped by 5 bases and J by 2 bases; unmatched bases: 6. The CDR3 sequence is CASSTHSGTTDTQYF. CDR3 in DNA: TGTGCCAGCAGCACACATAGCGGGACCACAGATACGCAGTATTTT.

The chain combines TRBV4-1 with TRBJ1-5, with unresolved D. CDR3 size: 15 residues. Germline loops: CDR1 MGHRA, CDR2 YSYEKL. V shed 1 base and J shed 0 bases, with 7 bases lying between them. For the CDR3, the DNA is TGCGCCAGCAGCCAAGTCCGGGATAGCAATCAGCCCCAGCATTTT. As protein: CASSQVRDSNQPQHF.

This clone was seen a few times. The chain couples TRBV2 to TRBJ1-6, with TRBD1 matching 7 bases. With V trimmed by 9 bases and J by 4 bases, 6 bases remained unmatched. Germline V gene lookup returns CDR1 SNHLY and CDR2 FYNNEI. The CDR3 totals 14 residues. CDR3 DNA sequence: TGTGCCAGTCGCAAGGGACAGTATAATTCACCCCTCCACTTT. Amino acids: CASRKGQYNSPLHF.

The chain combines TRBV10-2 with TRBJ1-2, with 8 positions matching TRBD1. CDR1 and CDR2 (germline): WSHSY, SAAADI. This CDR3 spans 15 amino acids. J lost 6 bases, V lost 6 bases, and 12 bases had no gene match. CDR3: CASRLAGGATNGYTF. The CDR3 DNA sequence: TGCGCCAGCAGGCTCGCAGGGGGCGCTACTAATGGCTACACCTTC.

The V gene is TRBV7-2, the J gene TRBJ2-3; 8 bases align to TRBD1. Germline V gene sequence: CDR1 SGHTA, CDR2 FQGNSA. V was clipped by 1 base and J by 4 bases; unmatched bases: 1. This CDR3 contains 14 residues. The CDR3 sequence is CASSLDRGADTQYF. The CDR3 DNA sequence: TGTGCCAGCAGCTTAGACAGGGGGGCAGATACGCAGTATTTT.

The chain carries TRBV7-2 and TRBJ2-5; 7 nucleotides align to TRBD2. V trimming: 5 bases; J trimming: 5 bases; junction bases outside the gene matches: 20. Germline V gene lookup returns CDR1 SGHTA and CDR2 FQGNSA. The CDR3 covers 18 residues. The CDR3 here is CASSLVGLSGDFRETQYF. CDR3 coding DNA: TGTGCCAGCAGCCTAGTTGGCTTGAGCGGGGACTTCCGGGAGACCCAGTACTTC.

The chain couples TRBV2 to TRBJ1-4; tentative D call: TRBD1 (5 bases). The germline V gene encodes CDR1 SNHLY and CDR2 FYNNEI. Trimming pared 6 bases from V and 1 base from J, leaving 9 bases between. The CDR3 covers 14 residues. The CDR3 loop is CASRRGRTNEKLFF. The CDR3 DNA reads TGTGCCAGCAGAAGGGGTAGAACTAATGAAAAACTGTTTTTT.

The chain couples TRBV30 to TRBJ2-3, with unresolved D. Germline CDR1 is GTSNPN and CDR2 is SVGIG (reference sequence). V lost 5 bases to trimming and J lost 5 bases, with 14 bases between them. The CDR3 spans 13 residues. The DNA for the CDR3 is TGTGCCTGGGGAGAGTTTAACATAGATACGCAGTATTTT. It encodes CAWGEFNIDTQYF.

This chain links TRBV19 with TRBJ1-5; D is unclear. Trimming cost V 7 bases and J 7 bases, with 11 bases left between them. CDR1 and CDR2 from the germline V gene are LNHDA and SQIVND (reference sequence). This CDR3 spans 12 amino acids. CDR3 coding DNA: TGTGCCAGTAACTCTCAACGACAGCCCCAGCATTTT. This sequence encodes CASNSQRQPQHF.

The chain is built from TRBV24-1 and TRBJ2-1; D not certain. The CDR3 is made up of 13 amino acids. CDR1 and CDR2 (germline): KGHDR, SFDVKD. V lost 7 bases to trimming and J lost 7 bases, with 13 bases between them. Written as DNA, the CDR3 is TGTGCCACCAGCCCCCTCGACGGGAATGAGCAGTTCTTC. It yields the protein CATSPLDGNEQFF.

A few counts support this clone. This chain uses TRBV7-3 with TRBJ1-1, with 7 bases identical to TRBD1. The V gene's germline CDR1 is SGHTA and CDR2 FQGTGA. The CDR3 extends over 14 amino acids. With V trimmed by 0 bases and J by 3 bases, 1 base remained unmatched. The CDR3 DNA sequence: TGTGCCAGCAGCTTAACCGACAGGGACACTGAAGCTTTCTTT. It encodes CASSLTDRDTEAFF.

This chain uses TRBV6-7 with TRBJ2-3; D may be TRBD1 (5 bases). TRBV6-7 is designated an ORF whose function remains uncertain. CDR3 length: 13 amino acids. The germline V and J ends were trimmed by 9 bases and 4 bases, with 14 bases remaining between them. This CDR3 reads CARLIVGPDTQYF. Written as DNA, the CDR3 is TGTGCCAGACTTATAGTGGGGCCAGATACGCAGTATTTT.

The chain employs TRBV18 and TRBJ2-7; the D gene is possibly TRBD2 (5 bases). V lost 0 bases and J lost 5, with 11 bases in between. The CDR3 loop spans 14 amino acids. From germline, CDR1 is KGHSH and CDR2 LQKENI. CDR3 in DNA: TGTGCCAGCTCACCACCCACTAGTACCAACGAGCAGTACTTC. Translated, it gives CASSPPTSTNEQYF.

The chain employs TRBV29-1 and TRBJ1-4, with D tentatively TRBD1 (6 bases). Trimming left V 5 bases short and J 2 bases short, with 18 bases between. This CDR3 has 16 amino acids. Looked up from germline, CDR1 is SQVTM and CDR2 is ANQGSEA. The CDR3 here is CSVFPEGVGTNEKLFF. In nucleotides, the CDR3 is TGCAGCGTTTTTCCTGAGGGGGTTGGTACTAATGAAAAACTGTTTTTT.

This clone is a singleton in its sample. The V and J genes are TRBV7-2 and TRBJ1-1, with D possibly being TRBD1 (6 bases). Trimming removed 5 bases from V and 5 bases from J, with 18 bases in between. Germline V gives CDR1 SGHTA, CDR2 FQGNSA. The CDR3 covers 15 residues. The CDR3, as DNA: TGTGCCAGCAGCCGCCAGAGCCAGGGGAATACTGAAGCTTTCTTT. Translated, it gives CASSRQSQGNTEAFF. The whole variable domain, filled in from reference TRBV7-2 and TRBJ1-1, reads GAGVSQSPSNKVTEKGKDVELRCDPISGHTALYWYRQSLGQGLEFLIYFQGNSAPDKSGLPSDRFSAERTGGSVSTLTIQRTQQEDSAVYLCASSRQSQGNTEAFFGQGTRLTVV.

CDR3 region: CASSLDDRVGYTF. The CDR3 DNA follows: TGCGCCAGCAGCTTGGATGACAGGGTAGGCTACACCTTC. The chain is built from TRBV5-1 and TRBJ1-2; 7 nucleotides agree with TRBD1. V lost 0 bases to trimming and J lost 8 bases; unmatched junction nucleotides: 4. Germline assignment: CDR1 SGHRS and CDR2 YFSETQ. The CDR3 sequence is 13 residues long.

Sample share makes this clone large. The rearrangement uses TRBV7-8 and TRBJ2-7, with 10 bases aligning to TRBD2. The CDR3 has 15 residues. Losses at the gene ends were 1 base for V and 5 bases for J; bases not matched to a gene: 5. Germline V lookup: CDR1 SGHVS, CDR2 FQNEAQ. The CDR3 sequence is CASSLVTSGTDEQYF. The CDR3 DNA reads TGTGCCAGCAGCTTAGTAACTAGCGGGACTGACGAGCAGTACTTC.